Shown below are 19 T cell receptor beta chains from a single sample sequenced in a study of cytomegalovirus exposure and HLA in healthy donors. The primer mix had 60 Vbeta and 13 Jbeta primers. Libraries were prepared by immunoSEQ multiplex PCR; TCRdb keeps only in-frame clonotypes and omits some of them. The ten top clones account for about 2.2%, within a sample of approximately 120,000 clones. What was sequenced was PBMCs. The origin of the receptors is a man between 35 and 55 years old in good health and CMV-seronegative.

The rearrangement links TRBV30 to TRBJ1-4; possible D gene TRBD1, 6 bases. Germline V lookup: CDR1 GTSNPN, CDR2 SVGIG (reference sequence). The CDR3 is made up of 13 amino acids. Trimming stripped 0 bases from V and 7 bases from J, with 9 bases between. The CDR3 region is CAWSVKGVEKLFF. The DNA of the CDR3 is TGTGCCTGGAGTGTAAAGGGGGTTGAAAAACTGTTTTTT.

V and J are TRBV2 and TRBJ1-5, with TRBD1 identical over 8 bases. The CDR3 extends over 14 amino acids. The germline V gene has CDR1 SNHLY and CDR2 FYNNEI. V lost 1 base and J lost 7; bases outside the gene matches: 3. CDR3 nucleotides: TGTGCCAGCAGTGAAGACAGGGGGTACCAGCCCCAGCATTTT. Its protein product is CASSEDRGYQPQHF.

The CDR3 DNA is TGTGCCAGCAGCCAAGAACCGCACGGGACAGGACAAGAGACCCAGTACTTC. Protein product: CASSQEPHGTGQETQYF. The rearrangement joins TRBV4-2 to TRBJ2-5; 8 bases fit TRBD1. The germline CDR1 and CDR2 sequences are LGHNA and YNFKEQ. Unmatched junction bases numbered 8, after V lost 0 bases and J lost 2 bases. This CDR3 has 17 residues.

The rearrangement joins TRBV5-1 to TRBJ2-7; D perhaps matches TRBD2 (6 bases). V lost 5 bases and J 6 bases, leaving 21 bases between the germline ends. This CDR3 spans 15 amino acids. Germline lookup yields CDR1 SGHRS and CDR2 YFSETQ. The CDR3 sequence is CASSVGGGGVIEQYF. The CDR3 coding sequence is TGCGCCAGCAGTGTTGGGGGAGGCGGGGTTATCGAGCAGTACTTC.

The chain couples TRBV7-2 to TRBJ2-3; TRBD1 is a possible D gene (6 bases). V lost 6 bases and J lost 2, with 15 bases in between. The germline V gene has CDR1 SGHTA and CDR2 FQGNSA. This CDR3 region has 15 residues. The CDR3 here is CASRPTQGFTDTQYF. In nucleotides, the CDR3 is TGTGCCAGCAGGCCGACTCAGGGGTTCACAGATACGCAGTATTTT.

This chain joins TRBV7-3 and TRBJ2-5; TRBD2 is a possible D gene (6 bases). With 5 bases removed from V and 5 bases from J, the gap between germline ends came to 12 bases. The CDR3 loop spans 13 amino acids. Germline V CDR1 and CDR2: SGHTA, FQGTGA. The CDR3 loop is CASSPGGWETQYF. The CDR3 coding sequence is TGTGCCAGCAGCCCCGGAGGGTGGGAGACCCAGTACTTC. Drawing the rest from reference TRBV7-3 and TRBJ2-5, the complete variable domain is GAGVSQTPSNKVTEKGKYVELRCDPISGHTALYWYRQSLGQGPEFLIYFQGTGAADDSGLPNDRFFAVRPEGSVSTLKIQRTERGDSAVYLCASSPGGWETQYFGPGTRLLVL.

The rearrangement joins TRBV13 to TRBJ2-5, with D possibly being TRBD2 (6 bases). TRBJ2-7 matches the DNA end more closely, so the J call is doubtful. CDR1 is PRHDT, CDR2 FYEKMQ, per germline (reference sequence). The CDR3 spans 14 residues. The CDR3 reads CASSFSGAGYEQYF. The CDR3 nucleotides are TGTGCCAGCAGCTTTTCTGGGGCGGGGTACGAGCAGTACTTC.

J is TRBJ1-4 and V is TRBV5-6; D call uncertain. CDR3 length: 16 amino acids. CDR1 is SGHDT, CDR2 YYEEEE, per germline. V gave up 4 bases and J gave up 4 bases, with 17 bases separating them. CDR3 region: CASSRGARNGNEKLFF. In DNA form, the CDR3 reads TGTGCCAGCAGCCGGGGAGCAAGGAACGGTAATGAAAAACTGTTTTTT.

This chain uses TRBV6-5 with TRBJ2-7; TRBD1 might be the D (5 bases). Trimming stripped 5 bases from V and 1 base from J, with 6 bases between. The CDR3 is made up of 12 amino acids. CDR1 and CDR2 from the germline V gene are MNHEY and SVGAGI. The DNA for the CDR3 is TGTGCCAGCAGTGCAGGGTCCTACGAGCAGTACTTC. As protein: CASSAGSYEQYF.

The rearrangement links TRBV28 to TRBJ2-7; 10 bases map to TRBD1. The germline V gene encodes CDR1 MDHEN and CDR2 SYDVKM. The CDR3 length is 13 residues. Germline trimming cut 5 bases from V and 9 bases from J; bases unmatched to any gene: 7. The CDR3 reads CASSRRQGAAQYF. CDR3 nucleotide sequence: TGTGCCAGCAGTCGGAGACAGGGGGCTGCGCAGTACTTC.

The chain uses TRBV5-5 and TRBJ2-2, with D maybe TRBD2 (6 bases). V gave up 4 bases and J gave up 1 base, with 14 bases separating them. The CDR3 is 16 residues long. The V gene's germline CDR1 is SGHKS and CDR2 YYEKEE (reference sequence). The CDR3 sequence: CASSRELAENTGELFF. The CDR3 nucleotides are TGTGCCAGCAGCCGTGAACTAGCTGAGAACACCGGGGAGCTGTTTTTT.

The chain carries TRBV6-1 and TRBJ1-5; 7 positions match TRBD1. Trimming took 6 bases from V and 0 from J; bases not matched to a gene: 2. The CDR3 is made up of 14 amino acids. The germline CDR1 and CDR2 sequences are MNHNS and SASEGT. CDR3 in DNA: TGTGCCAGCAGGGACAGGAGTAGCAATCAGCCCCAGCATTTT. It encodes CASRDRSSNQPQHF.

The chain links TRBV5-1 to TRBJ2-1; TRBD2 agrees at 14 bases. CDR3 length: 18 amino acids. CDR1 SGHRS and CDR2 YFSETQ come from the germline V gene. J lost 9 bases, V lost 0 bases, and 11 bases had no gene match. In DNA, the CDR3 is TGCGCCAGCAGCTTGGAAGTCGGGACTAGCGGGAGCCGAGCTGAGCAGTTCTTC. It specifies CASSLEVGTSGSRAEQFF.

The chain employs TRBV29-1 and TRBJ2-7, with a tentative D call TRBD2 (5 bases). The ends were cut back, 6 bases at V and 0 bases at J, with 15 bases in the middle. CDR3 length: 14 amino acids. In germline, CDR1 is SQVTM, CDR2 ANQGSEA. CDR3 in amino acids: CSVGRTGSSYEQYF. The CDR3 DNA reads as TGCAGCGTCGGCCGGACTGGGAGCTCCTACGAGCAGTACTTC.

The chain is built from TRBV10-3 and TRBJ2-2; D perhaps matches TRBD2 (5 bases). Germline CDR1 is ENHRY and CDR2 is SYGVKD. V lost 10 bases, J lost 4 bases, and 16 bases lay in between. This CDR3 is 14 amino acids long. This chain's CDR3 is CATRGGELTGELFF. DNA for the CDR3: TGTGCCACCCGGGGTGGGGAGCTCACCGGGGAGCTGTTTTTT.

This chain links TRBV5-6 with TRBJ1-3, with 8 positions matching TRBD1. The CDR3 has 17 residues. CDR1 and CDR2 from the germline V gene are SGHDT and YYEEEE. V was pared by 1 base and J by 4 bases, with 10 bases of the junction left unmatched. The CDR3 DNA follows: TGTGCCAGCAGCTTGATTTGGCAGGGGGCAGCCGGAAACACCATATATTTT. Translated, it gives CASSLIWQGAAGNTIYF.

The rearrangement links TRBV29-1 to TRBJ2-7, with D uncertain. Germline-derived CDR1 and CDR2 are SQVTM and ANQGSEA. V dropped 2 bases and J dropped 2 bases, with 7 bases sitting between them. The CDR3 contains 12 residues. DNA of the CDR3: TGCAGCGTTGAAAGCGATACCTACGAGCAGTACTTC. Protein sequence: CSVESDTYEQYF.

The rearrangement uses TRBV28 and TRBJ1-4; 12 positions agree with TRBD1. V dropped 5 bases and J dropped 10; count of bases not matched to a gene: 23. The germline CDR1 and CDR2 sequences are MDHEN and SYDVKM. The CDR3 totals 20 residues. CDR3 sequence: CASSTILTGTGGLQVGKLFF. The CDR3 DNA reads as TGTGCCAGCAGTACCATCCTTACCGGGACAGGGGGCTTGCAGGTCGGAAAACTGTTTTTT.

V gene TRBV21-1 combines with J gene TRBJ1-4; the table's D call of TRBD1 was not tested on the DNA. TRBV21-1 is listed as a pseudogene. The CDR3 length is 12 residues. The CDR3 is CASGQGFEKLFF. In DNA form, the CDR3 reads TGTGCCAGCGGGCAGGGTTTTGAAAAACTGTTTTTT.